This T cell receptor beta chain was identified during a study of T-cell reconstitution after alpha-beta-depleted transplantation in children. The CDR3 contains 19 residues. In germline, CDR1 is LGHNA, CDR2 YNFKEQ. V gave up 1 base and J gave up 0 bases; unmatched junction bases: 12. About this clonotype: No antigen is known for it.

The library targeted TCRbeta and was prepared with unique molecular identifiers. TCRdb reanalysed the PCR reads using MiXCR and keeps one entry per CDR3 protein. The sample comprises about 640,000 distinct CDR3 sequences, 10% to 15% of which are singletons, and around 2.2% rests with the top ten. Study-wide results and caveats: It was newly produced T cells that mostly accounted for T-cell counts and diversity one year after transplant. Several hundred graft clones that had expanded were reportedly the source of alpha-beta T cells about two months after transplant.

This rearrangement joins TRBV4-2 to TRBJ2-1, with 7 bases that match TRBD2. This clonotype was sampled from a male patient aged 10 to 17 who had a stem cell transplant for acute myeloid leukemia, so the T cells may come from the graft donor. Source: PBMCs, mostly from graft donor cells, taken 360 days after TCRalphabeta/CD19-depleted stem cell transplant. The CDR3 is CASSQGGGRGSSSYNEQFF. In nucleotides, the CDR3 is TGTGCCAGCAGCCAAGGGGGAGGGAGGGGAAGTAGCTCCTACAATGAGCAGTTCTTC.